Shown below are 26 T cell receptor beta chains from a single sample sequenced in a study of T cell clonality in common variable immunodeficiency. Sequencing used immunoSEQ multiplex PCR; TCRdb keeps in-frame clones, though not all of them. This repertoire holds about 35,000 clones, and none appear only once. Sequencing was performed on peripheral blood mononuclear cells. The receptors here all came from a person between 18 and 69 years old in good health.

In its sample, this clone was seen many times. The read gets to within 3 residues of the CDR3 end, and the germline J gene fills in the rest. This chain connects TRBV19 to TRBJ2-4; tentatively, D is TRBD1 (6 bases). The CDR3 is 15 amino acids. Germline CDR1 LNHDA, CDR2 SQIVND (reference sequence). V was shortened by 3 bases and J by 1 base, with 10 bases between the two germline ends. The CDR3 DNA, read in part, is TGTGCCAGTAGTATCGCAGGGGTTGCCAAAAACATT. The encoded protein is CASSIAGVAKNI. The CDR3 reads in full as CASSIAGVAKNIQYF.

This clone was counted many times. One end of the junction does not line up with germline, which may come from a read error. The CDR3: CASSLGLAAYNEQFF. The part of the CDR3 DNA that was read is TGTGCTAGCAGCCTGGGACTAGCGGCCTACAATGAG. The J gene is TRBJ2-1, the V gene TRBV7-7; TRBD2 aligns across 11 bases. Read data end 3 residues before the CDR3 end; the end is taken from the germline J gene. The CDR3 sequence is 15 residues long. Germline V gene sequence: CDR1 SSHAT, CDR2 FNYEAQ (reference sequence).

This clone was seen many times. The observed sequence ends 3 residues before the CDR3 terminus, with the missing tail filled in from the germline J gene. The chain is built from TRBV5-1 and TRBJ2-3; tentative D call: TRBD2 (6 bases). The germline V gene encodes CDR1 SGHRS and CDR2 YFSETQ. Between the trimmed V and J ends, which lost 2 bases and 2 bases, there was a span of 12 bases. The CDR3 runs 15 residues. CDR3 region: CASSFPRGATDTQYF. CDR3 DNA (partial): TGCGCCAGCAGCTTTCCCCGCGGGGCCACAGATACG.

This clone was picked up many times. The read halts 3 residues ahead of the CDR3 end, with the missing end drawn from the germline J gene. The chain combines TRBV10-1 with TRBJ1-5; 8 bases are a match to TRBD1. Trimming cost V 5 bases and J 5 bases; bases outside gene matches: 2. This CDR3 has 13 residues. The germline V gene encodes CDR1 WNHNN and CDR2 SYGVQD (reference sequence). The part of the CDR3 DNA that was read is TGCGCCAGCAGTACAGGGGGGGATCAGCCC. Translating gives CASSTGGDQP. The CDR3 as a whole reads CASSTGGDQPQHF.

Concerning this clone: The read gets to within 3 residues of the CDR3 end, and the germline J gene fills in the rest. The gene calls are TRBV6-2 or TRBV6-3 and TRBJ1-2; unclear D gene. The germline V and J ends were trimmed by 6 bases and 2 bases, with 7 bases remaining between them. The CDR3 spans 12 residues. Germline V lookup: CDR1 MNHEY, CDR2 SVGEGT. Partial CDR3 DNA: TGTGCCAGCAGCCCTTTAAACTATGGC. As protein: CASSPLNYG. The whole CDR3 sequence reads CASSPLNYGYTF.

This clone was found a few times. The CDR3 end falls 3 residues outside the read, so it is completed with the germline J gene. V gene TRBV19 combines with J gene TRBJ2-2; perhaps TRBD1 as D (6 bases). Germline CDR1 and CDR2: LNHDA and SQIVND (reference sequence). The CDR3 spans 15 residues. The CDR3 protein is CASSIGSGESEKLFF. Incomplete CDR3 DNA: TGTGCCAGTAGTATTGGATCAGGGGAAAGTGAAAAG.

For this clone: The read terminates 3 residues before the CDR3 end, so the remaining end is supplied by the germline J gene. This sequence joins TRBV19 and TRBJ1-1; a possible D gene is TRBD1 (5 bases). The CDR3 runs 17 residues. Trimming removed 7 bases from V and 0 bases from J, with 21 bases in between. Per germline, CDR1 LNHDA and CDR2 SQIVND (reference sequence). CDR3 DNA (partial): TGTGCCAGTACCCACAGGATTGGCCTAATCTTGAACACTGAA. It codes for CASTHRIGLILNTE. The CDR3 in its entirety is CASTHRIGLILNTEAFF.

With respect to this clone: Sequencing ends 3 residues short of the CDR3 end; the germline J gene provides the rest. This chain uses TRBV6-2 or TRBV6-3 with TRBJ2-3; 7 bases align to TRBD1. The CDR3 consists of 15 residues. CDR1 and CDR2 from the germline V gene are MNHEY and SVGEGT. The sequenced CDR3 bases are TGTGCCAGCAGTTACTCGGGCAGGGGGAATCAGCCG. Translated, it gives CASSYSGRGNQP. The full CDR3 reads CASSYSGRGNQPQYF.

Of note for this clone: The read terminates 3 residues ahead of where the CDR3 ends, so the germline J gene completes it. The chain employs TRBV6-1 and TRBJ2-3, with a possible D match to TRBD1 (6 bases). The CDR3 covers 14 residues. CDR1 and CDR2 from the germline V gene are MNHNS and SASEGT. This CDR3 reads CASSEGGREGTQYF. The DNA read from the CDR3 is TGTGCCAGCAGTGAAGGGGGGCGAGAGGGGACG.

At least ten counts were recorded for this clone. The read is 3 residues too short to cover the CDR3 end, so that end is filled in from the germline J gene. This chain connects TRBV7-2 to TRBJ1-4; 11 nucleotides match TRBD1. This CDR3 spans 14 amino acids. The junction had 2 bases not matched to a gene; V was cut back by 3 bases and J by 8 bases. The germline gives CDR1 SGHTA, CDR2 FQGNSA. The sequenced part of the CDR3 DNA is TGTGCCAGCAGCTTCCGGGACAGGGGGGAAAAA. Translated, it gives CASSFRDRGEK. The CDR3 as a whole reads CASSFRDRGEKLFF.

A note on this clone: The read halts 3 residues ahead of the CDR3 end, with the missing end drawn from the germline J gene. The chain links TRBV29-1 to TRBJ2-1; TRBD2 matches at 11 bases. In germline, CDR1 is SQVTM, CDR2 ANQGSEA. The CDR3 extends over 15 amino acids. V shed 6 bases, J shed 9 bases, and the junction held 13 bases outside the gene matches. The sequenced CDR3 bases are TGCAGCGTCCTCCTTTCGCTAGCGGGGGGCGGTGAG. Translated: CSVLLSLAGGGE. The entire CDR3 protein reads CSVLLSLAGGGEQFF.

In this sample, this clone turned up many times. The DNA ends 3 residues before the CDR3 does, and the rest of the CDR3 is filled in from the germline J gene. The chain is built from TRBV5-1 and TRBJ2-7; 9 bases match TRBD2. From germline, CDR1 is SGHRS and CDR2 YFSETQ. V trimming: 2 bases; J trimming: 3 bases; junction bases outside the gene matches: 6. CDR3 length: 15 amino acids. The CDR3 DNA, read in part, is TGCGCCAGCAGCTTCTTAGCGGGAGTCGACTACGAG. Amino acids: CASSFLAGVDYE. The full CDR3 reads CASSFLAGVDYEQYF.

This clone was counted only a few times. The CDR3 is cut off 3 residues early in the read; its end comes from the germline J gene. This chain connects TRBV30 to TRBJ1-4; no definite D call. The CDR3 totals 14 residues. CDR1 is GTSNPN, CDR2 SVGIG, per germline (reference sequence). The sequenced part of the CDR3 DNA is TGTGCCTGGAGTTCCCGCTCCTATAATTCACCA. It specifies CAWSSRSYNSP. The whole CDR3 sequence reads CAWSSRSYNSPLFF.

This clone was recorded at least ten times. Read coverage stops 3 residues before the CDR3 terminus; the germline J gene supplies the remainder. The V and J genes are TRBV30 and TRBJ1-5, with D perhaps matching TRBD1 (6 bases). The length of the CDR3 is 14 residues. Trimming stripped 1 base from V and 7 bases from J, with 14 bases between. Looked up from germline, CDR1 is GTSNPN and CDR2 is SVGIG (reference sequence). This CDR3 reads CAWSDRQVVQPQHF. CDR3 bases read: TGTGCCTGGAGTGACCGACAGGTGGTACAGCCC.

Ten or more counts support this clone. The sequenced fragment ends 3 residues before the CDR3 boundary, so the rest is inferred from the germline J gene. The chain is built from TRBV20-1 and TRBJ2-4; the D gene is possibly TRBD2 (6 bases). V lost 1 base and J lost 5, with 15 bases in between. CDR1 is DFQATT and CDR2 is SNEGSKA in the germline V gene (reference sequence). The CDR3 contains 15 residues. CDR3 DNA, as far as it was read: TGCAGTGCTAGAGTGACCGGACTAATAGAAAACATT. Translated, it gives CSARVTGLIENI. The CDR3, in full, reads CSARVTGLIENIQYF.

This clone has only a few counts. The missing CDR3 end, 3 residues past where the read stops, is filled in from the germline J gene. The rearrangement links TRBV6-4 to TRBJ2-3, with D tentatively TRBD1 (5 bases). Per the germline V gene, CDR1 is MRHNA and CDR2 is SNTAGT. The CDR3 contains 15 residues. CDR3 DNA (partial): TGTGCCAGCAGTGACTCGAGTCAGGGTTCGGAGACG. This translates into CASSDSSQGSET. The complete CDR3 reads CASSDSSQGSETQYF.

This clone was seen ten or more times. The read gets to within 3 residues of the CDR3 end, and the germline J gene fills in the rest. The rearrangement uses TRBV20-1 and TRBJ2-1, with no clear D. Germline V CDR1 and CDR2: DFQATT, SNEGSKA (reference sequence). V was shortened by 3 bases and J by 3 bases, with 9 bases between the two germline ends. The CDR3 contains 13 residues. The CDR3 bases that were read are TGCAGTGCTAGTCTCCGACTCTACAATGAG. Its translation: CSASLRLYNE. The entire CDR3 is CSASLRLYNEQFF.

Points on this clone: Coverage ceases 3 residues before the CDR3 finishes, and the germline J gene fills in the end. This chain links TRBV18 with TRBJ1-6, with 8 positions matching TRBD1. CDR1 and CDR2 (germline): KGHSH, LQKENI. Trimming removed 3 bases from V and 0 bases from J; junction bases left unmatched: 4. This CDR3 spans 17 amino acids. Incomplete CDR3 DNA: TGTGCCAGCTCACCTCTTGGGACAGGCTCCTATAATTCACCC. Encoded protein: CASSPLGTGSYNSP. The entire CDR3 sequence reads CASSPLGTGSYNSPLHF. Filled out from reference TRBV18 and TRBJ1-6, the complete variable domain reads NAGVMQNPRHLVRRRGQEARLRCSPMKGHSHVYWYRQLPEEGLKFMVYLQKENIIDESGMPKERFSAEFPKEGPSILRIQQVVRGDSAAYFCASSPLGTGSYNSPLHFGNGTRLTVT.

The sample holds many counts of this clone. The CDR3 end is not reached by the read, which stops 3 residues before it; the germline J gene fills it in. The chain joins TRBV7-9 to TRBJ1-4; no definite D call. Trimming removed 5 bases from V and 0 bases from J, with 7 bases in between. The CDR3 totals 14 residues. CDR1 SEHNR and CDR2 FQNEAQ come from the germline V gene (reference sequence). This CDR3 is CASSTAATNEKLFF. Partial CDR3 DNA: TGTGCCAGCAGCACAGCGGCAACTAATGAAAAA.

A few counts support this clone. The CDR3 end is not reached by the read, which stops 3 residues before it; the germline J gene fills it in. The chain combines TRBV5-1 with TRBJ2-1; TRBD2 agrees at 10 bases. The germline V gene has CDR1 SGHRS and CDR2 YFSETQ. J gave up 5 bases and V 7 bases, and 3 bases lay outside the gene matches. The CDR3 sequence is 13 residues long. The CDR3 DNA, read in part, is TGCGCCAGCGGTCTAGCGGGAGACAATGAG. This sequence encodes CASGLAGDNE. Given in full, the CDR3 is CASGLAGDNEQFF.

This clone was seen many times. The read is 3 residues too short to cover the CDR3 end, so that end is filled in from the germline J gene. This chain uses TRBV5-1 with TRBJ2-2; D possibly corresponds to TRBD2 (5 bases). The CDR3 has 16 residues. Germline CDR1 SGHRS, CDR2 YFSETQ. The covered CDR3 bases are TGCGCCAGCAGCTTGGCGGCAGCGGAAGTAAGCGAAAAG. Amino acids: CASSLAAAEVSEK. The whole CDR3 reads CASSLAAAEVSEKLFF. Complete variable domain (other parts from reference TRBV5-1 and TRBJ2-2): KAGVTQTPRYLIKTRGQQVTLSCSPISGHRSVSWYQQTPGQGLQFLFEYFSETQRNKGNFPGRFSGRQFSNSRSEMNVSTLELGDSALYLCASSLAAAEVSEKLFFGEGSRLTVL.

This clone was picked up many times. The read ends 3 residues before the CDR3 terminus; that terminus is restored from the germline J gene. The chain combines TRBV5-1 with TRBJ2-7, with a weak D call TRBD2 (5 bases). V was shortened by 0 bases and J by 6 bases, with 13 bases between the two germline ends. The CDR3 has 14 residues. Germline V gene data show CDR1 as SGHRS and CDR2 as YFSETQ. The chain's CDR3 is CASSLGLAKAEQYF. The part of the CDR3 DNA that was read is TGCGCCAGCAGCTTGGGCCTAGCTAAAGCCGAG.

This clone was counted at least ten times. The read finishes 3 residues shy of the CDR3 end, and the germline J gene is used to complete it. The chain links TRBV29-1 to TRBJ2-3, with D possibly TRBD1 on 6 matching bases. CDR1 and CDR2 (germline): SQVTM, ANQGSEA. There are 13 residues in the CDR3. CDR3: CSVEGDFQETQYF. The sequenced CDR3 bases are TGCAGCGTCGAGGGGGATTTCCAAGAGACG.

This clone was picked up many times. The read terminates 3 residues ahead of where the CDR3 ends, so the germline J gene completes it. V and J are TRBV7-6 and TRBJ2-3; 9 bases line up with TRBD2. Germline trimming cut 4 bases from V and 2 bases from J; bases unmatched to any gene: 10. The CDR3 totals 17 residues. Germline-derived CDR1 and CDR2 are SGHVS and FNYEAQ. The CDR3 loop is CASSYRIAGDSTDTQYF. Incomplete CDR3 DNA: TGTGCCAGCAGCTACCGGATAGCGGGGGACTCCACAGATACG.

This clone was seen many times. An end of the junction differs from the germline gene, which may be a read error. The read gets to within 3 residues of the CDR3 end, and the germline J gene fills in the rest. V usage is TRBV5-1 and J usage is TRBJ1-6, with 8 positions matching TRBD1. The CDR3 sequence is 15 residues long. CDR1 and CDR2 from the germline V gene are SGHRS and YFSETQ. The CDR3 sequence is CASSLVGQANSALHF. CDR3 bases read: TGCGCCAGCAGCTTGGTGGGACAGGCCAATTCAGCC.

This clone has only a few counts. The read halts 3 residues ahead of the CDR3 end, with the missing end drawn from the germline J gene. The rearrangement joins TRBV19 to TRBJ1-3, with D maybe TRBD1 (6 bases). Germline-derived CDR1 and CDR2 are LNHDA and SQIVND (reference sequence). The CDR3 sequence is 16 residues long. The V end lost 6 bases, the J end lost 4 bases, and 19 bases lay between the germline ends. The DNA read from the CDR3 is TGTGCCAGTAGCCTCCGGAAGGGGGTAAAAGGAAACACC. Translating gives CASSLRKGVKGNT. The whole CDR3 region reads CASSLRKGVKGNTIYF.